The T cell receptor beta chain described here comes from a study of T cell repertoires in cytomegalovirus infection. Study context: In public TCR beta signatures, there were indications of both CMV infection and matching HLA type.

Findings of the study overall: CMV-specific TCR beta clonotypes restricted by HLA-C dominated the ex vivo response. Frequencies of public TCR beta families were cumulated, and this identified carriers of CMV plus the relevant HLA.

Worth noting for this clonotype: The antigen is undetermined.

Via MiXCR, TCRdb re-called the reads, giving one row per CDR3 protein. The data show some 800,000 distinct CDR3 sequences, 32% seen once. The V segment lost 6 bases and the J segment 5 bases; nucleotides outside the gene matches: 10. Germline loops: CDR1 MNHEY, CDR2 SVGAGI. The CDR3 loop spans 15 amino acids. Specimen: cultured CD8+ T cells from PBMCs, collected from culture after CMV antigen stimulation. The receptor was derived from a human donor in good health (CMV status not recorded). Some clones in this sample may be carry-over from other donors' samples. V and J are TRBV6-5 and TRBJ2-1; 7 bases line up with TRBD2. This chain's CDR3 is CASRYGLGPDNEQFF. The DNA for the CDR3 is TGTGCCAGCAGGTACGGACTAGGACCCGACAATGAGCAGTTCTTC.